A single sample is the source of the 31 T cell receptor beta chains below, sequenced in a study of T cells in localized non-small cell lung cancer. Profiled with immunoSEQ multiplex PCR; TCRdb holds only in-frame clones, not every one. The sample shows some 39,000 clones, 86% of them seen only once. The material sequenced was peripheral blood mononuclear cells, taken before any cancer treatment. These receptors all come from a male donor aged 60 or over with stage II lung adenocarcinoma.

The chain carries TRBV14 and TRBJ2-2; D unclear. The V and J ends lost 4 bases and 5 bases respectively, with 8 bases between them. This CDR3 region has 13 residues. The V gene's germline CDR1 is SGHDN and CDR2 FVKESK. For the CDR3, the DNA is TGTGCCAGCAGCCCTCTGAGGACCGGGGAGCTGTTTTTT. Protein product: CASSPLRTGELFF.

In DNA form, the CDR3 reads TGTGCCAGTAGTAATATAGGGACAGGTAGCAATCAGCCCCAGCATTTT. Its translation: CASSNIGTGSNQPQHF. This chain joins TRBV19 and TRBJ1-5, with 8 positions matching TRBD1. The CDR3 covers 16 residues. V dropped 4 bases and J dropped 0; count of bases not matched to a gene: 5. Looked up from germline, CDR1 is LNHDA and CDR2 is SQIVND (reference sequence).

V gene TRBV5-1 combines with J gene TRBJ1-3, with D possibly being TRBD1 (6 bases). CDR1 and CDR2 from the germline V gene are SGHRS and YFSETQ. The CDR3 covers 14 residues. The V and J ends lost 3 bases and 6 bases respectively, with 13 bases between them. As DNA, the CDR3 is TGCGCCAGCAGCTCGTCGGGGGCCGAAAACACCATATATTTT. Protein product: CASSSSGAENTIYF.

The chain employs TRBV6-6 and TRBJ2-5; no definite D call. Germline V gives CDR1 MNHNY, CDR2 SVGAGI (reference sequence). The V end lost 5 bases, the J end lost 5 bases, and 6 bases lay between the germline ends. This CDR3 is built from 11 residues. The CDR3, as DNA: TGTGCCAGCAGTCCCGGGGAGACCCAGTACTTC. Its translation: CASSPGETQYF.

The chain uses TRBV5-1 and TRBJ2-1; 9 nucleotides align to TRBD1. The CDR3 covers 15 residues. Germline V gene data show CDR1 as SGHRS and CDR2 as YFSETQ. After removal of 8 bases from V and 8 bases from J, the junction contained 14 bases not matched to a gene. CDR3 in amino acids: CASTSGDRALDEQFF. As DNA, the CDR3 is TGCGCCAGTACGAGTGGGGACAGGGCACTCGATGAGCAGTTCTTC.

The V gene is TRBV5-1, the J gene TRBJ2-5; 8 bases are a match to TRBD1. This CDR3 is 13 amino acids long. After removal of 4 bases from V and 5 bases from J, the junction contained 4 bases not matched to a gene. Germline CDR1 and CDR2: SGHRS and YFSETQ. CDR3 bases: TGCGCCAGCAGCCCGGACAGGGCGGAGACCCAGTACTTC. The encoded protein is CASSPDRAETQYF.

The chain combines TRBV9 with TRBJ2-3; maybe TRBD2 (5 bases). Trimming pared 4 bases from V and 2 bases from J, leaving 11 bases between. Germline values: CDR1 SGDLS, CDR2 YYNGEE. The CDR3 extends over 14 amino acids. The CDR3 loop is CASSPDSSTDTQYF. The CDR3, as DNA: TGTGCCAGCAGCCCGGACTCTTCCACAGATACGCAGTATTTT.

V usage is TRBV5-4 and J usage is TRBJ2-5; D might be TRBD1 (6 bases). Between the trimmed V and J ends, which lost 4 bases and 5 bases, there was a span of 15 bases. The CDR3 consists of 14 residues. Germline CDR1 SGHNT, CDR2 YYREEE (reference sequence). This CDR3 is CASSAWDKRETQYF. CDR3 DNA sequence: TGTGCCAGCAGCGCATGGGACAAGCGCGAGACCCAGTACTTC. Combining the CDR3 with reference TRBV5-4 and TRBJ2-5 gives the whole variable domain ETGVTQSPTHLIKTRGQQVTLRCSSQSGHNTVSWYQQALGQGPQFIFQYYREEENGRGNFPPRFSGLQFPNYSSELNVNALELDDSALYLCASSAWDKRETQYFGPGTRLLVL.

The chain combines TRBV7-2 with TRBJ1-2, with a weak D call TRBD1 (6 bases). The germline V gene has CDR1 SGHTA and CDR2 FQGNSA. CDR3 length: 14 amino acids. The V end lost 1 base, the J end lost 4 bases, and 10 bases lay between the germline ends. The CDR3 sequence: CASSLGTATYGYTF. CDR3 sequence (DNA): TGTGCCAGCAGCTTAGGGACAGCGACCTATGGCTACACCTTC.

This CDR3 is CASSLADGADTQYF. The CDR3 region has the DNA TGTGCCAGCAGCTTGGCGGATGGGGCAGATACGCAGTATTTT. The chain employs TRBV5-5 and TRBJ2-3; D unresolved. The CDR3 sequence is 14 residues long. Trimming removed 0 bases from V and 4 bases from J, with 9 bases in between. CDR1 and CDR2 from the germline V gene are SGHKS and YYEKEE (reference sequence).

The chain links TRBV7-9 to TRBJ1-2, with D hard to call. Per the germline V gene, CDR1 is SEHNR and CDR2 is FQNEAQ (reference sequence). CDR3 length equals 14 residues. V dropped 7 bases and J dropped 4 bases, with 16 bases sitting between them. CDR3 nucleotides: TGTGCCAGCAACTCGGTTAAGGCGGGCTATGGCTACACCTTC. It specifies CASNSVKAGYGYTF. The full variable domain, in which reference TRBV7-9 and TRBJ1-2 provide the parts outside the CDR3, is DTGVSQNPRHKITKRGQNVTFRCDPISEHNRLYWYRQTLGQGPEFLTYFQNEAQLEKSRLLSDRFSAERPKGSFSTLEIQRTEQGDSAMYLCASNSVKAGYGYTFGSGTRLTVV.

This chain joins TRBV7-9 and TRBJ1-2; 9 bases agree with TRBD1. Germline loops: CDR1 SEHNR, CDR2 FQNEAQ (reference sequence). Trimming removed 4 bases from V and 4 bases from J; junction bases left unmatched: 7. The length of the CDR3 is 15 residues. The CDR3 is CASSSRDRAPYGYTF. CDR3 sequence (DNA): TGTGCCAGCAGCTCGAGGGACAGGGCGCCCTATGGCTACACCTTC. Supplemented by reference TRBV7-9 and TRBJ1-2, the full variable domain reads DTGVSQNPRHKITKRGQNVTFRCDPISEHNRLYWYRQTLGQGPEFLTYFQNEAQLEKSRLLSDRFSAERPKGSFSTLEIQRTEQGDSAMYLCASSSRDRAPYGYTFGSGTRLTVV.

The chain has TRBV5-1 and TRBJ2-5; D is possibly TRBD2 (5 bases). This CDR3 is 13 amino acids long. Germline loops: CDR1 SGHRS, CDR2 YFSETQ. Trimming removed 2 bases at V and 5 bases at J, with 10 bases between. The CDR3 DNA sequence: TGCGCCAGCAGCTTCGGGATGGGGGAGACCCAGTACTTC. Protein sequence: CASSFGMGETQYF.

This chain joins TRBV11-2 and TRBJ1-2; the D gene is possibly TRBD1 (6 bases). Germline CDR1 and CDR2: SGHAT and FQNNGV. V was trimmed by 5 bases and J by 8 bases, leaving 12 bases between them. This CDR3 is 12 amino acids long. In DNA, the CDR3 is TGTGCCAGCAGCACGACAGGAAGAGGCTACACCTTC. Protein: CASSTTGRGYTF. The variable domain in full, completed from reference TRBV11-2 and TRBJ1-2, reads EAGVAQSPRYKIIEKRQSVAFWCNPISGHATLYWYQQILGQGPKLLIQFQNNGVVDDSQLPKDRFSAERLKGVDSTLKIQPAKLEDSAVYLCASSTTGRGYTFGSGTRLTVV.

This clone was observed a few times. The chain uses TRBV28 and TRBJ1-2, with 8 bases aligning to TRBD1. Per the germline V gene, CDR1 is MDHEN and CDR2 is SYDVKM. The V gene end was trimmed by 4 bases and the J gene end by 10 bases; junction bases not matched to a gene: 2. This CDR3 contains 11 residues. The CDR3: CASSYRGAYTF. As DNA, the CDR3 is TGTGCCAGCAGTTACAGGGGGGCCTACACCTTC.

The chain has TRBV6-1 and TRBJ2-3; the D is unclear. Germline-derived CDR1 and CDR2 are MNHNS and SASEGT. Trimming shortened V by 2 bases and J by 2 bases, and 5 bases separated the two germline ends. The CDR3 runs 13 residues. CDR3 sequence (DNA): TGTGCCAGCAGTGAACATCTCACAGATACGCAGTATTTT. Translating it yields CASSEHLTDTQYF.

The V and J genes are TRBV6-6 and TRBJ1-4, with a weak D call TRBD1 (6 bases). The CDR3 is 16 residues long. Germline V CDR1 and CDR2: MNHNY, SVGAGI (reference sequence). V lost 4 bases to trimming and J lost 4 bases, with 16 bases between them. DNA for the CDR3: TGTGCCAGCAGTTCTCACGCAGACAGGCTTAATGAAAAACTGTTTTTT. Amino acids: CASSSHADRLNEKLFF.

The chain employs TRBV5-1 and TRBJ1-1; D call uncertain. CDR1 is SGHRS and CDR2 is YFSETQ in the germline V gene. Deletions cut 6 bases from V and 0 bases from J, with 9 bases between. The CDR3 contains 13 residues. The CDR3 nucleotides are TGCGCCAGCAAGGCAGGTGTGAACACTGAAGCTTTCTTT. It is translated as CASKAGVNTEAFF.

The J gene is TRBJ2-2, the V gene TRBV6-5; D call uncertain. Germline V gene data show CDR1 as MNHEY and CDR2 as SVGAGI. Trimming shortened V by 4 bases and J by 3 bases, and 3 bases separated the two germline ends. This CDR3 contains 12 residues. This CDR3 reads CASSLDTGELFF. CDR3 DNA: TGTGCCAGCAGTTTGGACACCGGGGAGCTGTTTTTT.

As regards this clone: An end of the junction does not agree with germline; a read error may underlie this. CDR3: CAGSRGSTEAFF. Written as DNA, the CDR3 is TGTGCCGGTAGTAGAGGGAGCACTGAAGCTTTCTTT. The chain joins TRBV19 to TRBJ1-1; D not resolved. From germline, CDR1 is LNHDA and CDR2 SQIVND (reference sequence). The CDR3 has 12 amino acids.

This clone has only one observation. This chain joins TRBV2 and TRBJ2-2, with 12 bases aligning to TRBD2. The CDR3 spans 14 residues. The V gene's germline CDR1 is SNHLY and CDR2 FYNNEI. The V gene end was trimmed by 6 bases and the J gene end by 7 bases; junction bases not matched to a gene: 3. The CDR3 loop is CASRGLAGIGELFF. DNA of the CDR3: TGTGCCAGCAGAGGACTAGCGGGAATCGGGGAGCTGTTTTTT.

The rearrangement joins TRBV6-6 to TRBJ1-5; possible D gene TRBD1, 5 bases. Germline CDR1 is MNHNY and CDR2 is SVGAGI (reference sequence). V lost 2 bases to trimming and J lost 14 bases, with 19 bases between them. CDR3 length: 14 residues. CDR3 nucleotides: TGTGCCAGCAGTTACCCTGGGACGGGACGGACTAAGCATTTT. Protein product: CASSYPGTGRTKHF.

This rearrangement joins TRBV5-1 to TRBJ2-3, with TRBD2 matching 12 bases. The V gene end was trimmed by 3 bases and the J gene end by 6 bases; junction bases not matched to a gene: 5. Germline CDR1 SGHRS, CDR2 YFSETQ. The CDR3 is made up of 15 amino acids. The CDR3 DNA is TGCGCCAGCAGCTCGCTAGCGGGGGGGATGGATACGCAGTATTTT. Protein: CASSSLAGGMDTQYF.

For the CDR3, the DNA is TGTGCCAGCAGCGCCGGCGGGCTTGAGACCCAGTACTTC. This encodes CASSAGGLETQYF. J is TRBJ2-5 and V is TRBV11-3; D possibly corresponds to TRBD2 (5 bases). Between the trimmed V and J ends, which lost 5 bases and 5 bases, there was a span of 12 bases. The CDR3 contains 13 residues. Per the germline V gene, CDR1 is SGHNT and CDR2 is YENEEA.

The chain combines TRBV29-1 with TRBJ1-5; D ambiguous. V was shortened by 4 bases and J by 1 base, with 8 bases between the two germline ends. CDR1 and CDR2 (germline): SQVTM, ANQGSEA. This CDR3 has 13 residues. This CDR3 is CSVVVESNQPQHF. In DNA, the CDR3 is TGCAGCGTTGTTGTGGAGAGCAATCAGCCCCAGCATTTT.

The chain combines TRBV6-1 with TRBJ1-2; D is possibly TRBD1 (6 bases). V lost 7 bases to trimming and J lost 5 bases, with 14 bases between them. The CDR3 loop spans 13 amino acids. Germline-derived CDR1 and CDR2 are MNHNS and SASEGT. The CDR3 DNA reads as TGTGCCAGCAATACCGGGGGGGCTTATGGCTACACCTTC. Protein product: CASNTGGAYGYTF.

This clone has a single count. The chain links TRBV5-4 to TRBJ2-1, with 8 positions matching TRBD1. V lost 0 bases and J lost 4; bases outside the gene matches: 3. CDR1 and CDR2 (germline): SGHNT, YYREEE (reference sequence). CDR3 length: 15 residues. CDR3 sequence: CASSLATGEYNEQFF. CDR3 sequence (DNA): TGTGCCAGCAGCTTGGCGACAGGGGAGTACAATGAGCAGTTCTTC. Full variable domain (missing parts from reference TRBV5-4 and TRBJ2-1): ETGVTQSPTHLIKTRGQQVTLRCSSQSGHNTVSWYQQALGQGPQFIFQYYREEENGRGNFPPRFSGLQFPNYSSELNVNALELDDSALYLCASSLATGEYNEQFFGPGTRLTVL.

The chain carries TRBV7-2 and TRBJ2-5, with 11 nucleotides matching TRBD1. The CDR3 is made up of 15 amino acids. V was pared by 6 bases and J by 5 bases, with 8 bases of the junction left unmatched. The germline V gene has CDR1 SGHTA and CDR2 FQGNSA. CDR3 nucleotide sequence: TGTGCCAGCAGAGAAAGGACAGGGGGCGCGGAGACCCAGTACTTC. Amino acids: CASRERTGGAETQYF.

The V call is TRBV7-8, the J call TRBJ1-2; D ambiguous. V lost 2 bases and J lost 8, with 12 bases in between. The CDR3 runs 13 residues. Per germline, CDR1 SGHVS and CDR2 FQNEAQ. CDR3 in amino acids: CASSLSGKSGYTF. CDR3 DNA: TGTGCCAGCAGCTTAAGTGGAAAATCCGGCTACACCTTC. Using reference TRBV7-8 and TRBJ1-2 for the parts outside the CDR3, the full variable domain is GAGVSQSPRYKVAKRGQDVALRCDPISGHVSLFWYQQALGQGPEFLTYFQNEAQLDKSGLPSDRFFAERPEGSVSTLKIQRTQQEDSAVYLCASSLSGKSGYTFGSGTRLTVV.

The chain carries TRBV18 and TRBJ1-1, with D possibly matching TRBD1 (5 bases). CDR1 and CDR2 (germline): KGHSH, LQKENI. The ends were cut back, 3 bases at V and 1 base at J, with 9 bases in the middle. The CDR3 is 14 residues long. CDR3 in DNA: TGTGCCAGCTCACCGGGAACAGGGAACACTGAAGCTTTCTTT. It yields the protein CASSPGTGNTEAFF.

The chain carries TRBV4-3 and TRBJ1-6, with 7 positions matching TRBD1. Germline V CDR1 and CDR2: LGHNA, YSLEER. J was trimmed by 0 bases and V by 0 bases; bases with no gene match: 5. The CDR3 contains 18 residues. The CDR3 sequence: CASSQDRDRSSYNSPLHF. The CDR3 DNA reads TGCGCCAGCAGCCAAGATAGGGACAGAAGCTCCTATAATTCACCCCTCCACTTT.